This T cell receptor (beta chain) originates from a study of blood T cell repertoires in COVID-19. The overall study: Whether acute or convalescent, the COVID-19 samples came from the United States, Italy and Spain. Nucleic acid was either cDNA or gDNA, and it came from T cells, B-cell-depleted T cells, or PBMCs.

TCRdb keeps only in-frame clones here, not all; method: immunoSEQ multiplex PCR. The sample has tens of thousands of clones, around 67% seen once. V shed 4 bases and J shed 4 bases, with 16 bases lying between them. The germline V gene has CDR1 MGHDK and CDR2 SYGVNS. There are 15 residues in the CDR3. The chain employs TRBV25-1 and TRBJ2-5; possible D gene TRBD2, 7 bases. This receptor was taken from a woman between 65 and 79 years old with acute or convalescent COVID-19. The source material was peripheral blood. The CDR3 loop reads CASSVPEGGRETQYF. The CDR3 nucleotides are TGTGCCAGCAGTGTTCCGGAGGGGGGGAGAGAGACCCAGTACTTC.